These 26 T cell receptor beta chains were all obtained from the same sample, sequenced in a study of blood T cell repertoires in COVID-19. Only in-frame clones appear in the TCRdb table, and some are missing; sequencing was by immunoSEQ multiplex PCR. The table lists tens of thousands of clones, more than 85% of them singletons. Input material: peripheral blood. The receptors stem from a woman aged 80 or over with acute or convalescent COVID-19.

The chain couples TRBV29-1 to TRBJ2-7; perhaps TRBD1 as D (6 bases). V lost 4 bases to trimming and J lost 0 bases, with 16 bases between them. CDR3 size: 15 residues. CDR1 SQVTM and CDR2 ANQGSEA come from the germline V gene. CDR3 coding DNA: TGCAGCGTTGTGAAACAGGGTACCCTCTCCTACGAGCAGTACTTC. Translating it yields CSVVKQGTLSYEQYF.

The V gene is TRBV2, the J gene TRBJ2-1, with 10 bases lining up with TRBD1. Trimming removed 7 bases from V and 5 bases from J; junction bases left unmatched: 5. The CDR3 sequence is 14 residues long. Per the germline V gene, CDR1 is SNHLY and CDR2 is FYNNEI. This chain's CDR3 is CASTLGTGDNEQFF. CDR3 coding DNA: TGTGCCAGCACCCTCGGGACAGGGGACAATGAGCAGTTCTTC.

CDR3 residues: CASSLGLEGIREQFF. DNA of the CDR3: TGTGCCAGCAGCTTAGGACTAGAGGGGATAAGAGAGCAGTTCTTC. V usage is TRBV7-2 and J usage is TRBJ2-1; D might be TRBD2 (6 bases). Trimming shortened V by 1 base and J by 10 bases, and 17 bases separated the two germline ends. CDR1 is SGHTA and CDR2 is FQGNSA in the germline V gene. This CDR3 has 15 amino acids.

This sequence joins TRBV11-2 and TRBJ1-2; 7 nucleotides match TRBD1. The CDR3 covers 17 residues. V lost 10 bases and J lost 1; bases outside the gene matches: 18. Per the germline V gene, CDR1 is SGHAT and CDR2 is FQNNGV. In DNA form, the CDR3 reads TGTGCCATCCCCCAAGGGCCGACAGGGACCAATAACTATGGCTACACCTTC. Its protein product is CAIPQGPTGTNNYGYTF.

This chain uses TRBV11-2 with TRBJ2-2; 12 nucleotides agree with TRBD2. The CDR3 extends over 18 amino acids. V shed 3 bases and J 1 base; nucleotides not matched to a gene: 6. Germline assignment: CDR1 SGHAT and CDR2 FQNNGV. The CDR3 coding sequence is TGTGCCAGCAGCTTCCACCTAGCGGGGGGGCTGAACACCGGGGAGCTGTTTTTT. Translating it yields CASSFHLAGGLNTGELFF. Complete variable domain (other parts from reference TRBV11-2 and TRBJ2-2): EAGVAQSPRYKIIEKRQSVAFWCNPISGHATLYWYQQILGQGPKLLIQFQNNGVVDDSQLPKDRFSAERLKGVDSTLKIQPAKLEDSAVYLCASSFHLAGGLNTGELFFGEGSRLTVL.

The chain combines TRBV5-1 with TRBJ2-3, with a tentative D call TRBD1 (6 bases). The V and J ends lost 4 bases and 0 bases respectively, with 9 bases between them. The CDR3 sequence is 14 residues long. Germline V gene data show CDR1 as SGHRS and CDR2 as YFSETQ. CDR3 nucleotide sequence: TGCGCCAGCAGCCCCCAGGGGAGCACAGATACGCAGTATTTT. This translates into CASSPQGSTDTQYF.

Concerning this clone itself: The junction does not match germline at one end; this may be a read error. The rearrangement joins TRBV7-7 to TRBJ2-1; D might be TRBD2 (7 bases). The CDR3 totals 17 residues. Looked up from germline, CDR1 is SSHAT and CDR2 is FNYEAQ (reference sequence). The CDR3 region has the DNA TGTGCTAGCAGCTTAGGGGGAGGGGGACACCCGTACAATGAGCAGTTCTTC. It translates to CASSLGGGGHPYNEQFF. The whole variable domain, remainder taken from reference TRBV7-7 and TRBJ2-1, is GAGVSQSPRYKVTKRGQDVTLRCDPISSHATLYWYQQALGQGPEFLTYFNYEAQPDKSGLPSDRFSAERPEGSISTLTIQRTEQRDSAMYRCASSLGGGGHPYNEQFFGPGTRLTVL.

This chain joins TRBV7-9 and TRBJ1-1, with a tentative D call TRBD1 (6 bases). V was clipped by 2 bases and J by 2 bases, with 12 bases between them. The CDR3 loop spans 15 amino acids. Germline assignment: CDR1 SEHNR and CDR2 FQNEAQ (reference sequence). CDR3 in amino acids: CASSLMSGVNTEAFF. CDR3 sequence (DNA): TGTGCCAGCAGCTTAATGTCAGGGGTTAACACTGAAGCTTTCTTT.

The rearrangement joins TRBV5-5 to TRBJ1-1; no clear D. This CDR3 spans 16 amino acids. Deletions cut 3 bases from V and 1 base from J, with 16 bases between. Germline CDR1 reads SGHKS; CDR2 reads YYEKEE (reference sequence). The CDR3 loop is CASSYRRGEANTEAFF. DNA of the CDR3: TGTGCCAGCAGCTACCGACGCGGCGAGGCGAACACTGAAGCTTTCTTT.

This clone has a handful of counts. The chain recombines TRBV3-1 (or the pseudogene TRBV3-2) with TRBJ1-6; D not resolved. V lost 5 bases, J lost 10 bases, and 12 bases lay in between. Looked up from germline, CDR1 is LGHDT and CDR2 is YNNKEL (reference sequence). This CDR3 has 13 residues. This CDR3 reads CASSSTHLSPLHF. The DNA for the CDR3 is TGTGCCAGCAGCTCCACACATCTCTCACCCCTCCACTTT.

This chain connects TRBV5-1 to TRBJ1-5; D is ambiguous. The CDR3 loop spans 15 amino acids. The germline V gene encodes CDR1 SGHRS and CDR2 YFSETQ. The V end lost 0 bases, the J end lost 1 base, and 8 bases lay between the germline ends. CDR3 amino acids: CASSLAGRSNQPQHF. CDR3 nucleotide sequence: TGCGCCAGCAGCTTGGCGGGTCGGAGCAATCAGCCCCAGCATTTT.

The chain employs TRBV5-1 and TRBJ2-2; D not certain. Looked up from germline, CDR1 is SGHRS and CDR2 is YFSETQ. The CDR3 has 14 amino acids. The V and J ends lost 8 bases and 4 bases respectively, with 15 bases between them. DNA of the CDR3: TGCGCCAGTTGGCCCGACTCGCTCACCGGGGAGCTGTTTTTT. Protein sequence: CASWPDSLTGELFF.

This chain joins TRBV5-4 and TRBJ1-6; D might be TRBD1 (5 bases). This CDR3 comprises 15 residues. The V and J ends lost 3 bases and 6 bases respectively, with 13 bases between them. Germline CDR1 is SGHNT and CDR2 is YYREEE (reference sequence). This CDR3 is CASSSAGVTNSPLHF. The CDR3 DNA reads TGTGCCAGCAGCTCGGCGGGGGTTACTAATTCACCCCTCCACTTT.

The J gene is TRBJ1-3, the V gene TRBV3-1 (or the pseudogene TRBV3-2), with a tentative D call TRBD1 (5 bases). CDR1 LGHDT and CDR2 YNNKEL come from the germline V gene (reference sequence). The V and J ends lost 3 bases and 0 bases respectively, with 9 bases between them. This CDR3 region has 15 residues. The CDR3 DNA reads TGTGCCAGCAGCCATGGGGCGAGCTCTGGAAACACCATATATTTT. Its protein product is CASSHGASSGNTIYF.

The sample holds a few counts of this clone. The genes are TRBV5-4 and TRBJ1-1; D is unclear. The CDR3 extends over 16 amino acids. From germline, CDR1 is SGHNT and CDR2 YYREEE (reference sequence). V was clipped by 4 bases and J by 3 bases, with 19 bases between them. The CDR3 region is CASSPTPPGSDTEAFF. Here the CDR3 DNA reads TGTGCCAGCAGCCCCACACCCCCGGGGTCCGACACTGAAGCTTTCTTT.

This sequence joins TRBV2 and TRBJ1-5; D not resolved. This CDR3 comprises 16 residues. The germline V gene encodes CDR1 SNHLY and CDR2 FYNNEI. The V end lost 5 bases, the J end lost 0 bases, and 14 bases lay between the germline ends. The chain's CDR3 is CASSLLPPGSNQPQHF. The CDR3 DNA reads as TGTGCCAGCAGTTTACTGCCTCCGGGTAGCAATCAGCCCCAGCATTTT.

The J gene is TRBJ2-4, the V gene TRBV7-2; D gene unclear. Germline assignment: CDR1 SGHTA and CDR2 FQGNSA. This CDR3 region has 13 residues. V was clipped by 1 base and J by 6 bases, with 7 bases between them. CDR3 region: CASSLGPVNIQYF. The DNA for the CDR3 is TGTGCCAGCAGCTTAGGCCCAGTAAACATTCAGTACTTC.

Notes on this clone: Additional DNA sequences in this sample encode the identical CDR3. The chain combines TRBV15 with TRBJ1-1; a weak D match, TRBD1 (6 bases). There are 17 residues in the CDR3. The V and J ends lost 5 bases and 1 base respectively, with 20 bases between them. Germline assignment: CDR1 LNHNV and CDR2 YYDKDF (reference sequence). The CDR3 sequence is CATSPLTGAFSNTEAFF. For the CDR3, the DNA is TGTGCCACCAGCCCCCTGACAGGAGCTTTTTCGAACACTGAAGCTTTCTTT.

The chain couples TRBV6-5 to TRBJ1-2, with D hard to call. The CDR3 is 14 amino acids. The V gene's germline CDR1 is MNHEY and CDR2 SVGAGI. Trimming shortened V by 2 bases and J by 4 bases, and 11 bases separated the two germline ends. CDR3 region: CASSYREESYGYTF. In nucleotides, the CDR3 is TGTGCCAGCAGTTACCGCGAAGAAAGCTATGGCTACACCTTC.

J is TRBJ1-2 and V is TRBV19; weak D call: TRBD1 (5 bases). Between the trimmed V and J ends, which lost 2 bases and 0 bases, there was a span of 10 bases. The CDR3 totals 15 residues. Germline V CDR1 and CDR2: LNHDA, SQIVND (reference sequence). This CDR3 is CASSIRGRSNYGYTF. In DNA, the CDR3 is TGTGCCAGTAGTATAAGGGGAAGATCTAACTATGGCTACACCTTC.

This clone was counted between two and nine times. This chain joins TRBV27 and TRBJ2-2, with TRBD1 as a possible D gene (5 bases). Germline-derived CDR1 and CDR2 are MNHEY and SMNVEV (reference sequence). The CDR3 runs to 13 residues. Trimming shortened V by 2 bases and J by 7 bases, and 8 bases separated the two germline ends. CDR3 in amino acids: CASSLQGNGELFF. The CDR3 DNA is TGTGCCAGCAGTTTACAGGGTAACGGGGAGCTGTTTTTT.

The chain uses TRBV9 and TRBJ2-2; D ambiguous. Germline-derived CDR1 and CDR2 are SGDLS and YYNGEE. V lost 0 bases, J lost 9 bases, and 12 bases lay in between. The CDR3 is 14 residues long. The DNA of the CDR3 is TGTGCCAGCAGCGTAGGGCTACTACCAAGGGAGCTGTTTTTT. Protein sequence: CASSVGLLPRELFF. Looking up the rest from reference TRBV9 and TRBJ2-2 gives the full variable domain: DSGVTQTPKHLITATGQRVTLRCSPRSGDLSVYWYQQSLDQGLQFLIQYYNGEERAKGNILERFSAQQFPDLHSELNLSSLELGDSALYFCASSVGLLPRELFFGEGSRLTVL.

The chain joins TRBV5-1 to TRBJ2-7, with TRBD1 identical over 7 bases. V shed 4 bases and J 1 base; nucleotides not matched to a gene: 11. The CDR3 runs 16 residues. Germline CDR1 SGHRS, CDR2 YFSETQ. Here the CDR3 DNA reads TGCGCCAGCAGCCGGTCCGGGCAGGGGGATTCCTACGAGCAGTACTTC. It codes for CASSRSGQGDSYEQYF.

The V gene is TRBV30, the J gene TRBJ1-6; D gene uncertain. The length of the CDR3 is 13 residues. Per germline, CDR1 GTSNPN and CDR2 SVGIG (reference sequence). Trimming stripped 6 bases from V and 4 bases from J, with 10 bases between. CDR3 sequence: CACRREYNSPLHF. The CDR3 coding sequence is TGTGCCTGTAGACGGGAGTATAATTCACCCCTCCACTTT.

The rearrangement links TRBV5-1 to TRBJ2-7; TRBD1 aligns across 9 bases. There are 15 residues in the CDR3. The trim removed 2 bases at V and 2 bases at J, leaving 5 bases unmatched. Germline loops: CDR1 SGHRS, CDR2 YFSETQ. This CDR3 is CASSLQGARAYEQYF. Written as DNA, the CDR3 is TGCGCCAGCAGCTTACAGGGGGCCAGGGCCTACGAGCAGTACTTC.

This sequence joins TRBV9 and TRBJ2-5, with 9 bases lining up with TRBD1. This CDR3 region has 15 residues. With V trimmed by 3 bases and J by 2 bases, 5 bases remained unmatched. Germline CDR1 reads SGDLS; CDR2 reads YYNGEE. This CDR3 reads CASSGPGQGQETQYF. The CDR3 DNA sequence: TGTGCCAGCAGCGGGCCGGGACAGGGACAAGAGACCCAGTACTTC.